The T cell receptor beta chain under discussion was sequenced for a study of cytomegalovirus exposure and HLA in healthy donors. About the study: Per a later analysis, the roughly 690 first-cohort and some 110 validation repertoires shared one platform.

Concerning this clone: The target antigen is unknown.

V was clipped by 5 bases and J by 2 bases; unmatched bases: 3. The CDR3 is 14 residues long. Germline CDR1 is GTSNPN and CDR2 is SVGIG (reference sequence). Study-level points and caveats: First-cohort TCR clusters tended to co-occur in the 90 to 150 validation repertoires, a later analysis found.

TCRdb's copy holds only in-frame clones and misses some; the assay was immunoSEQ multiplex PCR. The table has roughly 330,000 clones, roughly 87% seen once; the top ten hold approximately 1.2%. Input material: PBMCs. The receptor was derived from a woman under 40 in good health and CMV-seropositive. V gene TRBV30 combines with J gene TRBJ2-6; TRBD1 matches 7 bases. The CDR3 region is CAWSTGAGANVLTF. CDR3 DNA: TGTGCCTGGTCCACAGGGGCTGGGGCCAACGTCCTGACTTTC.